This paragraph covers one T cell receptor beta chain sequence. Its antigen is as yet unknown. Second-dose groups at about 4 or about 12 weeks were pooled. The sample comes from a study of T cell responses to AZD1222 COVID-19 vaccine. The study's findings and limits: The breadth and depth of Spike-specific TCRs increased once two AZD1222 doses had been given. A mostly white British donor set with more females was recruited, and clonal diversity was possibly underestimated.

The V gene lost 2 bases and the J gene lost 9 bases, with 11 bases spanning the gap. CDR1 and CDR2 (germline): LGHDT, YNNKEL (reference sequence). The CDR3 contains 13 residues. Data came from immunoSEQ multiplex PCR; TCRdb stores just in-frame clones and leaves some out. The sample shows about 160,000 clones, roughly nine tenths of them seen only once. This TCR was recovered from an adult who received the AZD1222 COVID-19 vaccine. The sample here was peripheral blood, taken 28 days after the second AZD1222 dose. This chain uses TRBV3-1 (or the pseudogene TRBV3-2) with TRBJ2-1; D is possibly TRBD2 (6 bases). The CDR3 sequence is CASSQMRDGEQFF. As DNA, the CDR3 is TGTGCCAGCAGCCAAATGCGGGACGGTGAGCAGTTCTTC.